These 6 T cell receptor beta chains originate from one sample sequenced in a study of T cell changes during pregnancy in multiple sclerosis. The assay was immunoSEQ multiplex PCR, and TCRdb's table has in-frame clones only and misses some. The sample records 40,000 to 50,000 clones, 85% to 95% being singletons. The input for sequencing was CD4+ T cells from peripheral blood mononuclear cells, taken in the third trimester of pregnancy. These receptors were taken from a female donor with multiple sclerosis, enrolled in a pregnancy study.

This rearrangement joins TRBV9 to TRBJ2-7; D is perhaps TRBD2 (6 bases). Germline assignment: CDR1 SGDLS and CDR2 YYNGEE. Trimming pared 2 bases from V and 3 bases from J, leaving 15 bases between. The CDR3 is 15 residues long. The CDR3 reads CASSVPQRASYEQYF. In nucleotides, the CDR3 is TGTGCCAGCAGCGTTCCCCAGCGGGCTAGCTACGAGCAGTACTTC.

CDR3 bases: TGTGCCAGTAGCCCATCCTATAGCGGATACAATGAGCAGTTCTTC. Amino acids: CASSPSYSGYNEQFF. The chain links TRBV19 to TRBJ2-1; possible D gene TRBD2, 6 bases. V lost 6 bases, J lost 4 bases, and 16 bases lay in between. The germline V gene has CDR1 LNHDA and CDR2 SQIVND (reference sequence). This CDR3 comprises 15 residues.

The CDR3 nucleotides read TGTGCCAGCAGTGACCGGGTCGATCATAGCAATCAGCCCCAGCATTTT. It is translated as CASSDRVDHSNQPQHF. V is TRBV27 and J is TRBJ1-5; D gene unclear. Per germline, CDR1 MNHEY and CDR2 SMNVEV (reference sequence). This CDR3 region has 16 residues. The V and J ends lost 5 bases and 0 bases respectively, with 14 bases between them.

This sequence joins TRBV27 and TRBJ2-4, with TRBD1 identical over 9 bases. The V segment lost 4 bases and the J segment 0 bases; nucleotides outside the gene matches: 7. The CDR3 contains 17 residues. Germline CDR1 MNHEY, CDR2 SMNVEV (reference sequence). CDR3 region: CASSYWNRGLAKNIQYF. CDR3 sequence (DNA): TGTGCCAGCAGTTATTGGAACAGGGGGCTAGCCAAAAACATTCAGTACTTC.

The chain uses TRBV19 and TRBJ1-4; D uncertain. Germline CDR1 reads LNHDA; CDR2 reads SQIVND (reference sequence). The CDR3 has 11 amino acids. Trimming left V 4 bases short and J 7 bases short, with 4 bases between. This CDR3 is CASSTGEKLFF. CDR3 coding DNA: TGTGCCAGTAGTACCGGTGAAAAACTGTTTTTT.

This rearrangement joins TRBV29-1 to TRBJ1-2, with a tentative D call TRBD1 (5 bases). This CDR3 is 12 amino acids long. The V and J ends lost 3 bases and 4 bases respectively, with 9 bases between them. In germline, CDR1 is SQVTM, CDR2 ANQGSEA. CDR3 nucleotide sequence: TGCAGCGTTGACAGGGCTAGCTATGGCTACACCTTC. Its translation is CSVDRASYGYTF.